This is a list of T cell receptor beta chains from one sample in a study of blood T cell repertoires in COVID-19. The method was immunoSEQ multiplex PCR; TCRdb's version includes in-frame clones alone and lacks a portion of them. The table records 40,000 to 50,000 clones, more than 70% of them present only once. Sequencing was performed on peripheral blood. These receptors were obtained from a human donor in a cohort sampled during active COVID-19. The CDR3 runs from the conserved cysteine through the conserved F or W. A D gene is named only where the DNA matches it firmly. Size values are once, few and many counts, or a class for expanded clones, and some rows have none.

TGCGCCAGCAGCCAATCGGCCGCAGGGAACACTGAAGCTTTCTTT,CASSQSAAGNTEAFF,-,-,TRBV4-1,TRBJ1-1
TGTGCCAGCAGGTTACACGGGGGGAGCACTGAGCAGTTCTTC,CASRLHGGSTEQFF,few,TRBD2,TRBV28,TRBJ2-1
TGTGCCAGCAGCTACCGACAGGCCCGTGAAGCTTTCTTT,CASSYRQAREAFF,-,-,TRBV11-2,TRBJ1-1
TGTGCCAGCAGTTACTCGTCCCGCGCTAACTATGGCTACACCTTC,CASSYSSRANYGYTF,-,-,TRBV6-5,TRBJ1-2
TGCGCCAGCGGGGCCGGTCGGTCAGAGACCCAGTACTTC,CASGAGRSETQYF,-,-,TRBV5-1,TRBJ2-5
TGTGCCAGCAGTGAATCTCTTGGACAGGGGATTAATGAGCAGTTCTTC,CASSESLGQGINEQFF,-,TRBD1,TRBV25-1,TRBJ2-1
TGTGCCAGCACCCGGACAGCTTTTAGCAATCAGCCCCAGCATTTT,CASTRTAFSNQPQHF,once,-,TRBV6-5,TRBJ1-5
TGTGCCAGCAAGGGGGACAGAGACACCGGGGAGCTGTTTTTT,CASKGDRDTGELFF,-,TRBD1,TRBV2,TRBJ2-2
TGTGCCAGTAGGGAGTCTAAATGGACAGCTCAGGGACGGGACACTGAAGCTTTCTTT,CASRESKWTAQGRDTEAFF,-,-,TRBV19,TRBJ1-1
TGTGCCTGGAGTTGGGGGAGGGGAGCCTACGAGCAGTACTTC,CAWSWGRGAYEQYF,once,TRBD2,TRBV30,TRBJ2-7
TGCGCCAGCAGCTCCCGGACTAGCGGGAGAACGGGGGAGACCCAGTACTTC,CASSSRTSGRTGETQYF,-,TRBD2,TRBV4-1,TRBJ2-5
TGTGCCAGCAGCTTATCCCAGGGCTACGAGCAGTACTTC,CASSLSQGYEQYF,few,-,TRBV7-3,TRBJ2-7
TGTGCCAGCAGCCCCCCCGTGACAGCCTACGAGCAGTACTTC,CASSPPVTAYEQYF,-,-,TRBV11-3,TRBJ2-7
TGTGCCAGCAGCCGAGGACTAGCGGGGGATGAGCAGTTCTTC,CASSRGLAGDEQFF,once,TRBD2,TRBV11-3,TRBJ2-1
TGTGCCAGGGGGGGAGGCTACAATGAGCAGTTCTTC,CARGGGYNEQFF,-,-,TRBV7-2,TRBJ2-1
TGTGCCAGCACCGTAAGGGACAGACTCTACGAGCAGTACTTC,CASTVRDRLYEQYF,-,TRBD1,TRBV5-6,TRBJ2-7
TGTGCCTGGAGTACCGAACATCTTTCTGAAGCTTTCTTT,CAWSTEHLSEAFF,once,-,TRBV30,TRBJ1-1
TGTGCCAGTACCCCCAGGGGTAATTCACCCCTCCACTTT,CASTPRGNSPLHF,-,-,TRBV19,TRBJ1-6
TGTGCCAGCTCACCTCGGACAGGGGGAGGCGAGCAGTACTTC,CASSPRTGGGEQYF,-,TRBD1,TRBV18,TRBJ2-7
TGTGCCAGCAGGTCACTAGCGGGGACAACCTACGAGCAGTACTTC,CASRSLAGTTYEQYF,-,TRBD2,TRBV2,TRBJ2-7
TGTGCCAGCAGTTTAAACGGACAGGGCCGATACGAGCAGTACTTC,CASSLNGQGRYEQYF,-,TRBD1,TRBV27,TRBJ2-7
TGCAGCGCCGTACAGGGGGGGACTGAAGCTTTCTTT,CSAVQGGTEAFF,-,TRBD1,TRBV29-1,TRBJ1-1
TGTGCCAGCAGGACCGGGACTAGCGGGAGATTCGCCACCGGGGAGCTGTTTTTT,CASRTGTSGRFATGELFF,few,TRBD2,TRBV28,TRBJ2-2
TGTGCCAGCGTGGGGCAGGGGGCCATCAATGAGCAGTTCTTC,CASVGQGAINEQFF,-,TRBD1,TRBV6-6,TRBJ2-1
TGTGCCAGCAGCTCCTTCGGGGAGGGTGCCAATGAAAAACTGTTTTTT,CASSSFGEGANEKLFF,-,-,TRBV11-2,TRBJ1-4
TGTGCCAGCAGTTTTTGGGGTCCGGCCAGGGAGGGCGAAAAACTGTTTTTT,CASSFWGPAREGEKLFF,-,-,TRBV28,TRBJ1-4
TGTGCCAGCAGCGTAGGGAGCGGTGACTACAATGAGCAGTTCTTC,CASSVGSGDYNEQFF,-,-,TRBV9,TRBJ2-1
TGTGCCTGGGCACAGGATAATACCGGGGAGCTGTTTTTT,CAWAQDNTGELFF,-,-,TRBV30,TRBJ2-2
TGTGCCAGCAGTTTCCCGGGGAACACTGAAGCTTTCTTT,CASSFPGNTEAFF,-,-,TRBV27,TRBJ1-1
TGTGCCAGCAGGGAACCCCTACTAGCGGGAATGTCCTACGAGCAGTACTTC,CASREPLLAGMSYEQYF,once,TRBD2,TRBV6-1,TRBJ2-7
TGTGCCAGCAGCGGCTGGAACTATGGCTACACCTTC,CASSGWNYGYTF,-,-,TRBV14,TRBJ1-2
TGTGCCAGCAGCTTGAGGACAGGGGGAGCTAATCAGCCCCAGCATTTT,CASSLRTGGANQPQHF,-,TRBD1,TRBV5-5,TRBJ1-5
TGTGCCAGCAGTTCACCCGGTCCGGGGTCCACCTTC,CASSSPGPGSTF,once,-,TRBV28,TRBJ1-2
TGTGCCACCAGGGGGACTAGACAAGAGACCCAGTACTTC,CATRGTRQETQYF,once,TRBD2,TRBV24-1,TRBJ2-5
TGTGCCAGAAGCGAACCAACTAGCGGGGGCACAGATACGCAGTATTTT,CARSEPTSGGTDTQYF,once,TRBD2,TRBV5-3,TRBJ2-3
TGTGCCAGCAGCTTCCCCGGACAGGGGGCCTATGGCTACACCTTC,CASSFPGQGAYGYTF,-,TRBD1,TRBV7-9,TRBJ1-2
TGTGCCAGCAGTGACATCAGAAACTATGGCTACACCTTC,CASSDIRNYGYTF,-,-,TRBV25-1,TRBJ1-2
TGTGCCAGCTCACCATTGGTTGGGGCGAACACTGAAGCTTTCTTT,CASSPLVGANTEAFF,-,-,TRBV18,TRBJ1-1
TGTGCCAGTACCCAGGGCTTCTATAAACTCTACGAGCAGTACTTC,CASTQGFYKLYEQYF,-,-,TRBV19,TRBJ2-7
TGTGCCAGCAGCTTGGGGCCGGGACTAGCGGGAGGGCTGTGGGAGACCCAGTACTTC,CASSLGPGLAGGLWETQYF,-,TRBD2,TRBV7-8,TRBJ2-5
TGTGCCAGCAGCTTAGGGGGACTAGCGGGAGGGCCTGGGGATGAGCAGTTCTTC,CASSLGGLAGGPGDEQFF,-,TRBD2,TRBV7-8,TRBJ2-1
TGTGCCAGTAGTATTGGGGGGAACAATGAGCAGTTCTTC,CASSIGGNNEQFF,-,-,TRBV19,TRBJ2-1
TGTGCCAGCACGCCGGAGCGGGCGAACACCGGGGAGCTGTTTTTT,CASTPERANTGELFF,-,-,TRBV7-9,TRBJ2-2
TGTGCCACAGCGGAGCTAGCGGGAGGATCAGATACGCAGTATTTT,CATAELAGGSDTQYF,-,TRBD2,TRBV6-4,TRBJ2-3
TGTGCTAGTGGTCGCCCTCGACAGGGGGGAAAGAGGACCGGGGAGCTGTTTTTT,CASGRPRQGGKRTGELFF,-,TRBD1,TRBV12-5,TRBJ2-2